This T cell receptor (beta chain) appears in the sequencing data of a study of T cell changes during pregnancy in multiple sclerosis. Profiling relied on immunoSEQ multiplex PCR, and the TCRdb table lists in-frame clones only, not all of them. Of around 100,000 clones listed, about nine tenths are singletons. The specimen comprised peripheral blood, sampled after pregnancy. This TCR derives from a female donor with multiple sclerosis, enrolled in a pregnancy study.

The CDR3 region has the DNA TGTGCCTGGAGGTTAGGGAGCTCTGGAAACACCATATATTTT. Translated, it gives CAWRLGSSGNTIYF. The genes are TRBV30 and TRBJ1-3; D is unclear. The V gene's germline CDR1 is GTSNPN and CDR2 SVGIG (reference sequence). The ends were cut back, 3 bases at V and 0 bases at J, with 9 bases in the middle. This CDR3 comprises 14 residues. Variable domain in full (rest from reference TRBV30 and TRBJ1-3): SQTIHQWPATLVQPVGSPLSLECTVEGTSNPNLYWYRQAAGRGLQLLFYSVGIGQISSEVPQNLSASRPQDRQFILSSKKLLLSDSGFYLCAWRLGSSGNTIYFGEGSWLTVV.